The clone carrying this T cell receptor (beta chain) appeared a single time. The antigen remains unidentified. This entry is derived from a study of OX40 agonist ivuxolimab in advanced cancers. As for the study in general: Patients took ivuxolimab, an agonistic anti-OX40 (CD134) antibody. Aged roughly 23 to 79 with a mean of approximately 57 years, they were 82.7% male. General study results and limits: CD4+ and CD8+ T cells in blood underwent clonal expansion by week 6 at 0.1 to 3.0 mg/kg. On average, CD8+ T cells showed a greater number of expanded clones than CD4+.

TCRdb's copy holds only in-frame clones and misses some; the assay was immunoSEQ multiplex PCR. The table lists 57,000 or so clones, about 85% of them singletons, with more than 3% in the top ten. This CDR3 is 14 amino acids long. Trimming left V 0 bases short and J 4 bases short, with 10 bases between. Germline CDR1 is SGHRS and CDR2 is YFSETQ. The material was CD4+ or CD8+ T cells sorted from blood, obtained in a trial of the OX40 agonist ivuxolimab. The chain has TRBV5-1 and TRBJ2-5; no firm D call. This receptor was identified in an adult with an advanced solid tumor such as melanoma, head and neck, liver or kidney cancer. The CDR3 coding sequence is TGCGCCAGCAGCTTGGGGTTCGAGAGAGAGACCCAGTACTTC. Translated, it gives CASSLGFERETQYF.